These T cell receptor beta chains were read from a single sample in a study of long-term antiretroviral therapy in people with HIV. The method was immunoSEQ multiplex PCR; TCRdb's version includes in-frame clones alone and lacks a portion of them. The table lists 15,000 or so clones, about 82% of them singletons, with 15% to 20% in the top ten. The sequences come from unsorted PBMCs, collected 1.8 years before starting antiretroviral therapy. Receptors were obtained from a woman aged 40 to 50 with HIV. Both conserved end residues are part of each CDR3. The order of the fields is J gene, clone size, V gene, CDR3 protein. For some rows the clone size is stated as once, few or many, or as a class when expanded; others skip it.

J: TRBJ2-3
size: NA
V: TRBV6-5
CDR3: CASRYDADTQYF

J: TRBJ2-1
size: once
V: TRBV4-1
CDR3: CASSRLGGTSGRPEGNEQFF

J: TRBJ2-7
size: NA
V: TRBV7-2
CDR3: CASSLGRWSSYEQYF

J: TRBJ2-3
size: NA
V: TRBV7-2
CDR3: CASSSIVRREKDTQYF

J: TRBJ2-3
size: NA
V: TRBV19
CDR3: CASSIPFRETDTQYF

J: TRBJ1-5
size: NA
V: TRBV10-1
CDR3: CASNPGRTMGYSNQPQHF

J: TRBJ2-3
size: once
V: TRBV7-9
CDR3: CASSPSPLRIDTQYF

J: TRBJ2-3
size: NA
V: TRBV10-3
CDR3: CAISESSGMGDTQYF

J: TRBJ2-3
size: NA
V: TRBV2
CDR3: CASRGRESDTQYF

J: TRBJ1-1
size: NA
V: TRBV27
CDR3: CASSLSLPTGTEAFF

J: TRBJ2-3
size: NA
V: TRBV4-1
CDR3: CASSQGTSAFTDTQYF

J: TRBJ2-7
size: once
V: TRBV5-4
CDR3: CASSYSGTASYEQYF

J: TRBJ2-1
size: NA
V: TRBV9
CDR3: CASSVGGPNNNEQFF

J: TRBJ2-2
size: NA
V: TRBV5-4
CDR3: CASSLAQTTGELFF

J: TRBJ2-1
size: NA
V: TRBV5-5
CDR3: CASSFGRNYNEQFF

J: TRBJ2-1
size: NA
V: TRBV19
CDR3: CASKDDSSYNEQFF

J: TRBJ2-7
size: NA
V: TRBV27
CDR3: CASSLGRGPGPYEQYF

J: TRBJ2-1
size: NA
V: TRBV18
CDR3: CASSGQGSNEQFF

J: TRBJ1-5
size: NA
V: TRBV28
CDR3: CASRDSNQPQHF

J: TRBJ2-7
size: NA
V: TRBV7-2
CDR3: CASSLGAGARTYEQYF

J: TRBJ2-7
size: NA
V: TRBV6-6
CDR3: CASSYPAGLAGEEQYF

J: TRBJ1-1
size: NA
V: TRBV5-4
CDR3: CASSLGVTEAFF

J: TRBJ2-7
size: NA
V: TRBV14
CDR3: CASSPYTGRVDEQYF

J: TRBJ1-5
size: NA
V: TRBV2
CDR3: CASSDVRGGASNQPQHF

J: TRBJ1-1
size: NA
V: TRBV9
CDR3: CASSVYLGAGPTEAFF

J: TRBJ1-1
size: NA
V: TRBV27
CDR3: CASSFFVNTEAFF

J: TRBJ1-2
size: NA
V: TRBV7-2
CDR3: CASSPDTDYGYTF